What follows are 13 T cell receptor beta chains derived from one specimen sequenced in a study of Ad26.COV2.S vaccination and SARS-CoV-2 variants. Treatment noted: some 19 received Ad26.COV2.S at low or high dose, single or two shots; several received placebo; per-sample allocation not given. Sampling occurred on day 63 after the first vaccine or placebo injection. Profiling relied on immunoSEQ multiplex PCR, and the TCRdb table lists in-frame clones only, not all of them. The sample holds hundreds of thousands of clones, 88% seen once. The specimen comprised peripheral blood, sampled in a trial of Ad26.COV2.S vaccine versus placebo. The source is a person between 18 and 65 years old who received the Ad26.COV2.S COVID-19 vaccine or a placebo.

V and J are TRBV4-3 and TRBJ2-1, with D hard to call. The CDR3 sequence is 14 residues long. Per germline, CDR1 LGHNA and CDR2 YSLEER. The germline V and J ends were trimmed by 3 bases and 6 bases, with 12 bases remaining between them. The CDR3 region has the DNA TGCGCCAGCAGCCACTTCACAATGCCCAATGAGCAGTTCTTC. Translation: CASSHFTMPNEQFF.

The chain uses TRBV3-1 (or the pseudogene TRBV3-2) and TRBJ2-7, with TRBD2 identical over 11 bases. The CDR3 is 16 amino acids. Germline trimming cut 0 bases from V and 3 bases from J; bases unmatched to any gene: 4. Germline CDR1 is LGHDT and CDR2 is YNNKEL (reference sequence). The CDR3 region has the DNA TGTGCCAGCAGCCAAGAGGCTAGCGGGGGGTACTACGAGCAGTACTTC. Residues: CASSQEASGGYYEQYF.

The chain combines TRBV9 with TRBJ2-1; tentative D call: TRBD1 (6 bases). The CDR3 runs to 15 residues. Per the germline V gene, CDR1 is SGDLS and CDR2 is YYNGEE. Trimming pared 2 bases from V and 3 bases from J, leaving 12 bases between. The chain's CDR3 is CASSVNREHYNEQFF. CDR3 in DNA: TGTGCCAGCAGCGTTAACAGGGAGCACTACAATGAGCAGTTCTTC.

The rearrangement uses TRBV20-1 and TRBJ1-1; TRBD1 is a possible D gene (5 bases). V was trimmed by 6 bases and J by 1 base, leaving 6 bases between them. Germline-derived CDR1 and CDR2 are DFQATT and SNEGSKA (reference sequence). CDR3 length: 11 amino acids. CDR3 DNA sequence: TGCAGTGCCGACAGGAACACTGAAGCTTTCTTT. This gives the protein CSADRNTEAFF.

The gene calls are TRBV28 and TRBJ2-7; a possible D gene is TRBD1 (6 bases). Germline lookup yields CDR1 MDHEN and CDR2 SYDVKM. The CDR3 runs to 18 residues. V was cut by 4 bases and J by 3 bases, with 25 bases left in between. CDR3 sequence: CASSSQTWGNREFYEQYF. In DNA form, the CDR3 reads TGTGCCAGCAGTTCCCAGACCTGGGGAAACAGGGAGTTCTACGAGCAGTACTTC.

The rearrangement joins TRBV28 to TRBJ2-7; 11 bases map to TRBD1. Looked up from germline, CDR1 is MDHEN and CDR2 is SYDVKM. V trimming: 6 bases; J trimming: 5 bases; junction bases outside the gene matches: 12. This CDR3 spans 16 amino acids. The CDR3 sequence is CASSSATGTGGDEQYF. DNA for the CDR3: TGTGCCAGCAGCTCAGCCACCGGGACAGGGGGGGACGAGCAGTACTTC.

The V gene is TRBV5-4, the J gene TRBJ2-2; possibly TRBD1 for D (5 bases). The CDR3 totals 16 residues. Germline CDR1 and CDR2: SGHNT and YYREEE (reference sequence). V dropped 1 base and J dropped 4 bases, with 14 bases sitting between them. CDR3 residues: CASSLRLGATTGELFF. CDR3 in DNA: TGTGCCAGCAGCTTGAGGCTAGGGGCAACCACCGGGGAGCTGTTTTTT. Based on the CDR3 plus reference TRBV5-4 and TRBJ2-2, the full variable domain is ETGVTQSPTHLIKTRGQQVTLRCSSQSGHNTVSWYQQALGQGPQFIFQYYREEENGRGNFPPRFSGLQFPNYSSELNVNALELDDSALYLCASSLRLGATTGELFFGEGSRLTVL.

The chain has TRBV7-9 and TRBJ2-7; maybe TRBD1 (5 bases). V lost 3 bases, J lost 2 bases, and 11 bases lay in between. The CDR3 extends over 14 amino acids. Per the germline V gene, CDR1 is SEHNR and CDR2 is FQNEAQ (reference sequence). The CDR3 nucleotides read TGTGCCAGCAGCTTGACAGAGCTGACCTACGAGCAGTACTTC. Translating it yields CASSLTELTYEQYF.

V is TRBV30 and J is TRBJ1-5, with no clear D. The CDR3 is 13 residues long. CDR1 is GTSNPN and CDR2 is SVGIG in the germline V gene (reference sequence). Trimming removed 0 bases from V and 4 bases from J, with 7 bases in between. CDR3 bases: TGTGCCTGGAGTGTACAGATTAATCAGCCCCAGCATTTT. It yields the protein CAWSVQINQPQHF. Using reference TRBV30 and TRBJ1-5 for the parts outside the CDR3, the full variable domain is SQTIHQWPATLVQPVGSPLSLECTVEGTSNPNLYWYRQAAGRGLQLLFYSVGIGQISSEVPQNLSASRPQDRQFILSSKKLLLSDSGFYLCAWSVQINQPQHFGDGTRLSIL.

This chain uses TRBV5-4 with TRBJ1-6; D possibly corresponds to TRBD1 (6 bases). Trimming took 5 bases from V and 7 from J, leaving 10 bases between them. Germline CDR1 is SGHNT and CDR2 is YYREEE (reference sequence). The CDR3 is made up of 13 amino acids. The CDR3 coding sequence is TGTGCCAGCAGACAGGGAGTAAATTCACCCCTCCACTTT. Translating it yields CASRQGVNSPLHF.

V is TRBV10-2 and J is TRBJ2-5; D is unresolved. The CDR3 extends over 16 amino acids. The V gene lost 7 bases and the J gene lost 4 bases, with 22 bases spanning the gap. In germline, CDR1 is WSHSY, CDR2 SAAADI. This chain's CDR3 is CASNPTQVPLGETQYF. CDR3 in DNA: TGCGCCAGCAATCCAACCCAGGTTCCCCTGGGAGAGACCCAGTACTTC.

The V and J genes are TRBV9 and TRBJ1-2, with no clear D. Germline CDR1 and CDR2: SGDLS and YYNGEE. The ends were cut back, 1 base at V and 3 bases at J, with 10 bases in the middle. The CDR3 runs 14 residues. The CDR3, as DNA: TGTGCCAGCAGCGTACAGGTTATGGACTATGGCTACACCTTC. Its protein is CASSVQVMDYGYTF. The full variable domain, its missing parts supplied by reference TRBV9 and TRBJ1-2, is DSGVTQTPKHLITATGQRVTLRCSPRSGDLSVYWYQQSLDQGLQFLIQYYNGEERAKGNILERFSAQQFPDLHSELNLSSLELGDSALYFCASSVQVMDYGYTFGSGTRLTVV.

This chain connects TRBV3-1 (or the pseudogene TRBV3-2) to TRBJ2-5; D is possibly TRBD1 (5 bases). This CDR3 has 14 residues. V lost 0 bases to trimming and J lost 4 bases, with 9 bases between them. Germline assignment: CDR1 LGHDT and CDR2 YNNKEL (reference sequence). This CDR3 is CASSQEDRRETQYF. CDR3 coding DNA: TGTGCCAGCAGCCAAGAAGACAGAAGAGAGACCCAGTACTTC.